This T cell receptor beta chain came from a study of T cell responses to AZD1222 COVID-19 vaccine. Study-level findings and limits: The donors showed a predominance of white British ancestry and of females, with possible underestimation of clonal diversity. At 160-218 and 743-854, vaccine-associated CD4 TCRs were dominant, and they spanned spike.

The assay was immunoSEQ multiplex PCR, and TCRdb's table has in-frame clones only and misses some. The table lists more than 30,000 clones, roughly 88% of them singletons. The CDR3 length is 12 residues. Germline assignment: CDR1 SGHNT and CDR2 YENEEA. The ends lost 5 bases at V and 8 bases at J; junction bases unmatched: 5. Concerning this clone itself: Its target is unknown.

The receptor was isolated from an adult who received the AZD1222 COVID-19 vaccine. Sequencing was performed on peripheral blood, taken 28 days after the second AZD1222 dose. The chain employs TRBV11-3 and TRBJ1-2; TRBD1 matches at 7 bases. CDR3 residues: CASSRQGRGYTF. CDR3 DNA: TGTGCCAGCAGCCGACAGGGACGGGGCTACACCTTC.